Sequencing of this T cell receptor (beta chain) was carried out in a study of blood T cell repertoires in COVID-19. In the study overall: Spain, Italy and the United States supplied samples that represented acute and convalescent COVID-19.

Looked up from germline, CDR1 is KGHSH and CDR2 is LQKENI. Unmatched junction bases numbered 6, after V lost 6 bases and J lost 5 bases. The CDR3 has 13 residues. Original data processing: Researchers report that nucleated cell counts were estimated from reference gene primer amplification. Sequencing used immunoSEQ multiplex PCR; TCRdb keeps in-frame clones, though not all of them. That table supplies the V and J calls and clone size; D and trimming were determined from the DNA. The table shows around 44,000 clones, with about four fifths occurring only once. The material sequenced was peripheral blood. J is TRBJ1-1 and V is TRBV18, with TRBD1 matching 7 bases. The sequence came from a man aged 35-49 years with active or convalescent COVID-19. CDR3 DNA: TGTGCCAGCTCCACAGGGGTTTATACTGAAGCTTTCTTT. Protein: CASSTGVYTEAFF.